These 13 T cell receptor beta chains came from one sample sequenced in a study of blood T cell repertoires in COVID-19. This table comes from immunoSEQ multiplex PCR, and its TCRdb copy is limited to in-frame clones, with some not included. Here the sample spans some 73,000 clones, 70% to 75% being singletons. Material for sequencing was peripheral blood. The receptors shown here come from a man aged 60-69 years with acute or convalescent COVID-19.

The chain combines TRBV5-5 with TRBJ2-5; 7 positions agree with TRBD1. The length of the CDR3 is 14 residues. Trimming at V came to 4 bases and at J to 3 bases, leaving 6 bases not matched to a gene. Germline CDR1 and CDR2: SGHKS and YYEKEE (reference sequence). The CDR3 sequence is CASSRSGQEETQYF. The CDR3, as DNA: TGTGCCAGCAGCCGAAGCGGACAGGAAGAGACCCAGTACTTC.

As DNA, the CDR3 is TGTGCCAGCAGTCAAACAGGGAGTCGCGATCAGCCCCAGCATTTT. It is translated as CASSQTGSRDQPQHF. V is TRBV6-5 and J is TRBJ1-5, with a tentative D call TRBD1 (6 bases). The ends were cut back, 5 bases at V and 5 bases at J, with 16 bases in the middle. Germline V gives CDR1 MNHEY, CDR2 SVGAGI. This CDR3 contains 15 residues.

The chain employs TRBV24-1 and TRBJ2-1, with D possibly matching TRBD1 (5 bases). V gave up 3 bases and J gave up 8 bases, with 7 bases separating them. The CDR3 extends over 12 amino acids. Germline V gene lookup returns CDR1 KGHDR and CDR2 SFDVKD. Written as DNA, the CDR3 is TGTGCCACCAGTGATGAACAGGATGAGCAGTTCTTC. Translated, it gives CATSDEQDEQFF.

This chain uses TRBV7-2 with TRBJ2-1; D not certain. Trimming took off 4 bases at V and 9 bases at J, with 7 bases between the two ends. Germline CDR1 reads SGHTA; CDR2 reads FQGNSA. The CDR3 extends over 11 amino acids. The CDR3 region is CASSSFSEQFF. The CDR3 DNA reads TGTGCCAGCAGCTCGTTTTCTGAGCAGTTCTTC. The full variable domain, rest sourced from reference TRBV7-2 and TRBJ2-1, is GAGVSQSPSNKVTEKGKDVELRCDPISGHTALYWYRQSLGQGLEFLIYFQGNSAPDKSGLPSDRFSAERTGGSVSTLTIQRTQQEDSAVYLCASSSFSEQFFGPGTRLTVL.

The chain employs TRBV6-2 or TRBV6-3 and TRBJ2-7; D perhaps matches TRBD2 (6 bases). Trimming shortened V by 1 base and J by 7 bases, and 17 bases separated the two germline ends. From germline, CDR1 is MNHEY and CDR2 SVGEGT. This CDR3 has 15 amino acids. The CDR3 protein is CASSYLGTPPEEQYF. CDR3 bases: TGTGCCAGCAGTTACTTGGGGACTCCCCCAGAGGAGCAGTACTTC.

A note on this clone: Other DNA sequences in the sample encode the same CDR3. The chain uses TRBV7-7 and TRBJ2-1, with 15 positions matching TRBD2. The CDR3 runs to 16 residues. Germline lookup yields CDR1 SSHAT and CDR2 FNYEAQ (reference sequence). V lost 5 bases and J lost 5; bases outside the gene matches: 4. The CDR3 region has the DNA TGTGCCAGCAGCCTAGGACTAGCGGGAGGGGACAATGAGCAGTTCTTC. Amino acid sequence: CASSLGLAGGDNEQFF.

The rearrangement joins TRBV13 to TRBJ2-5, with TRBD2 matching over 12 bases. Per the germline V gene, CDR1 is PRHDT and CDR2 is FYEKMQ (reference sequence). With 5 bases clipped from V and 4 bases from J, the junction kept 8 bases outside the gene matches. The CDR3 covers 16 residues. The DNA for the CDR3 is TGTGCCAGCAGCCCCCCGGGACTAGCGGGTGTAGAGACCCAGTACTTC. Translation gives CASSPPGLAGVETQYF. Combining the CDR3 with reference TRBV13 and TRBJ2-5 gives the whole variable domain AAGVIQSPRHLIKEKRETATLKCYPIPRHDTVYWYQQGPGQDPQFLISFYEKMQSDKGSIPDRFSAQQFSDYHSELNMSSLELGDSALYFCASSPPGLAGVETQYFGPGTRLLVL.

This clone is a singleton in its sample. The genes are TRBV10-2 and TRBJ2-3; a possible D gene is TRBD2 (6 bases). V was cut by 6 bases and J by 5 bases, with 15 bases left in between. Germline V gives CDR1 WSHSY, CDR2 SAAADI. The CDR3 has 14 amino acids. CDR3: CASRIAEEGDTQYF. CDR3 DNA sequence: TGCGCCAGCAGAATAGCGGAAGAAGGAGATACGCAGTATTTT.

The V and J genes are TRBV19 and TRBJ1-2; 9 nucleotides agree with TRBD1. The CDR3 extends over 15 amino acids. V shed 4 bases, J shed 7 bases, and the junction held 10 bases outside the gene matches. CDR1 LNHDA and CDR2 SQIVND come from the germline V gene (reference sequence). CDR3 region: CASSNRGREEIGYTF. CDR3 DNA: TGTGCCAGTAGTAACAGGGGGCGCGAAGAAATTGGCTACACCTTC. Full variable domain (missing parts from reference TRBV19 and TRBJ1-2): DGGITQSPKYLFRKEGQNVTLSCEQNLNHDAMYWYRQDPGQGLRLIYYSQIVNDFQKGDIAEGYSVSREKKESFPLTVTSAQKNPTAFYLCASSNRGREEIGYTFGSGTRLTVV.

The chain carries TRBV11-1 and TRBJ1-2; D is possibly TRBD1 (6 bases). Looked up from germline, CDR1 is SGHAT and CDR2 is FQDESV (reference sequence). V gave up 4 bases and J gave up 4 bases, with 19 bases separating them. This CDR3 is 16 amino acids long. In nucleotides, the CDR3 is TGTGCCAGCAGCTCTCACCGGACAGACTTAGGCTATGGCTACACCTTC. This gives the protein CASSSHRTDLGYGYTF.

The V and J genes are TRBV11-2 and TRBJ1-1, with TRBD1 identical over 8 bases. Germline trimming cut 5 bases from V and 1 base from J; bases unmatched to any gene: 3. From germline, CDR1 is SGHAT and CDR2 FQNNGV. The CDR3 is made up of 14 amino acids. The CDR3 DNA reads TGTGCCAGCAGCCGGGACAGGCAGAACACTGAAGCTTTCTTT. Protein product: CASSRDRQNTEAFF. Using reference TRBV11-2 and TRBJ1-1 for the parts outside the CDR3, the full variable domain is EAGVAQSPRYKIIEKRQSVAFWCNPISGHATLYWYQQILGQGPKLLIQFQNNGVVDDSQLPKDRFSAERLKGVDSTLKIQPAKLEDSAVYLCASSRDRQNTEAFFGQGTRLTVV.

The rearrangement uses TRBV7-2 and TRBJ2-6; D is unclear. V lost 5 bases, J lost 2 bases, and 7 bases lay in between. In germline, CDR1 is SGHTA, CDR2 FQGNSA. The CDR3 spans 14 residues. The CDR3 bases are TGTGCCAGCAGCACCAGGACTGGGGCCAACGTCCTGACTTTC. Protein product: CASSTRTGANVLTF.

V and J are TRBV11-3 and TRBJ1-1; D unresolved. The CDR3 totals 13 residues. Germline CDR1 SGHNT, CDR2 YENEEA. Trimming removed 5 bases at V and 3 bases at J, with 10 bases between. CDR3 nucleotides: TGTGCCAGCAGCCCCCGTCCCGACACTGAAGCTTTCTTT. This translates into CASSPRPDTEAFF.